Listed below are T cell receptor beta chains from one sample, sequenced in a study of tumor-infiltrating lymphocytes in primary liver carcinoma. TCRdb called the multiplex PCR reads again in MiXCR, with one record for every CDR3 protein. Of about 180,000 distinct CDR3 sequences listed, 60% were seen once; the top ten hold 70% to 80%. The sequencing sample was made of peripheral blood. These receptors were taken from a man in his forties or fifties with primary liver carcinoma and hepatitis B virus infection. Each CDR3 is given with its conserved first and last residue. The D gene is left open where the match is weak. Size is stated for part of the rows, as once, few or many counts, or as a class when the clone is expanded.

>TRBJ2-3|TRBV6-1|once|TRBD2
CASSEVRTSISTDTRYF
TGTGCCAGCAGTGAAGTTAGGACTAGCATCAGCACAGATACGCGGTATTTT
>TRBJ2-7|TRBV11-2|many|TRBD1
CASCPTGKVYEQYF
TGTGCCAGCTGCCCGACAGGGAAGGTCTACGAGCAGTACTTC
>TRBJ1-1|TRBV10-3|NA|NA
CAISDEVTGTEAFF
TGTGCCATCAGTGATGAGGTGACGGGCACTGAAGCTTTCTTT
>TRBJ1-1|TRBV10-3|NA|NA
CAISDLTLTASFMNTKAFF
TGTGCCATCAGTGATCTTACTCTTACAGCAAGCTTCATGAACACTAAAGCTTTCTTT
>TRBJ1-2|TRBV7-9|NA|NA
CASSLEQDGHTF
TGTGCCAGCAGCTTAGAACAGGATGGCCACACCTTC
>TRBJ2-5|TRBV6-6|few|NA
CASSYRGRETQYF
TGTGCCAGCAGTTACCGGGGTCGTGAGACCCAGTACTTC
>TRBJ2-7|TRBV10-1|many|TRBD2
CARTGTSSYEQYF
TGCGCCAGAACCGGGACTAGCTCCTACGAGCAGTACTTC
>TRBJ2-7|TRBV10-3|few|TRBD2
CAISYAGTSGLYEQYF
TGTGCCATCAGTTATGCCGGGACTAGCGGACTTTACGAGCAGTACTTC
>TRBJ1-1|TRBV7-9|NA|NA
CASSLVRTATEGEAFF
TGTGCCAGCAGCTTAGTGAGGACAGCCACCGAGGGTGAAGCTTTCTTT
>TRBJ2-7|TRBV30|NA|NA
CAWSSSSYEQYF
TGTGCCTGGAGTAGTAGCTCCTACGAGCAGTACTTC
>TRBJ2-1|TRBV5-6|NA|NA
CTSSLYETSYNEQFF
TGTACCAGCAGCTTGTATGAGACCTCCTACAATGAGCAGTTCTTC
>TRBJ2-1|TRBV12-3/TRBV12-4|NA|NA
CASRLQVSSYNEQFF
TGTGCCAGCAGGCTACAGGTGAGCTCCTACAATGAGCAGTTCTTC
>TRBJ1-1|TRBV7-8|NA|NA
CASSSTAEAFF
TGTGCCAGCAGCTCTACGGCTGAAGCTTTCTTT
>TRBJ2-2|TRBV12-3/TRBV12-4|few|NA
CASSFGDGELFF
TGTGCCAGCAGTTTTGGAGACGGGGAGCTGTTTTTT
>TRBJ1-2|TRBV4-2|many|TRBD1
CASSQPRQTGGHYGYTF
TGTGCCAGCAGCCAACCGCGCCAAACAGGGGGCCACTATGGCTACACCTTC
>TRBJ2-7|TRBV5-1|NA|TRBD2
CASSLVGSGRVEQYF
TGCGCCAGCAGCTTGGTTGGTAGCGGGAGGGTCGAGCAGTACTTC
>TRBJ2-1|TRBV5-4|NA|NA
CTSSLGLAENEQFF
TGTACCAGCAGCTTAGGTTTAGCAGAGAATGAGCAGTTCTTC
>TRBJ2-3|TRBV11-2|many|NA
CASSLETRDSTDTQYF
TGTGCCAGCAGCTTAGAGACCCGGGACAGCACAGATACGCAGTATTTT
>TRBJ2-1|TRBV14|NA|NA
CASSQEGPYNEQFF
TGTGCCAGCAGCCAAGAGGGGCCTTACAATGAGCAGTTCTTC